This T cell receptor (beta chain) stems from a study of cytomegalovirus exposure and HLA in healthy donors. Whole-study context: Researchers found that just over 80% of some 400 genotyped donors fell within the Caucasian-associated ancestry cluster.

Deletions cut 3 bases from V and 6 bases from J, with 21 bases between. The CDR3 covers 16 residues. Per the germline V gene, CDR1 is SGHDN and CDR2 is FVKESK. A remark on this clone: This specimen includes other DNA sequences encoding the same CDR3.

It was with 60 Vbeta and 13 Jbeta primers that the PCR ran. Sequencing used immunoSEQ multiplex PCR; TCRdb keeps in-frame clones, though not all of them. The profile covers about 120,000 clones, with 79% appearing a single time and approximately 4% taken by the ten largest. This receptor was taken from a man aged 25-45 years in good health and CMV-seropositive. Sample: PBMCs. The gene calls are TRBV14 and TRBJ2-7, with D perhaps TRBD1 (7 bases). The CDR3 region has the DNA TGTGCCAGCAGCCAGTATGGAACAGGGGACTGGGGCGAGCAGTACTTC. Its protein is CASSQYGTGDWGEQYF.